This T cell receptor (beta chain) comes out of a study of blood T cell repertoires in COVID-19. This clone occurred a few times. Which cohort a participant joined came from the clinical history participants gave. The repertoire was sequenced with immunoSEQ multiplex PCR; TCRdb's copy has only in-frame clones and lacks some. The sample lists 120,000 to 150,000 clones, 80% to 85% seen once, with roughly 5.7% in the top ten. Germline V lookup: CDR1 SGHRS, CDR2 YFSETQ. Trimming took 4 bases from V and 3 from J; bases not matched to a gene: 3. This CDR3 is 15 amino acids long. This sequence was found in a woman aged 45-59 years who had been exposed to COVID-19. The sequenced sample consisted of PBMCs or T cells enriched from blood (not recorded which). This chain connects TRBV5-1 to TRBJ2-1, with 11 bases fitting TRBD2. CDR3 residues: CASSPLAGGYNEQFF. In DNA form, the CDR3 reads TGCGCCAGCAGCCCCCTAGCGGGGGGCTACAATGAGCAGTTCTTC. Combining the CDR3 with reference TRBV5-1 and TRBJ2-1 gives the whole variable domain KAGVTQTPRYLIKTRGQQVTLSCSPISGHRSVSWYQQTPGQGLQFLFEYFSETQRNKGNFPGRFSGRQFSNSRSEMNVSTLELGDSALYLCASSPLAGGYNEQFFGPGTRLTVL.